The source of this T cell receptor (beta chain) is a study of T-cell memory formation after mild COVID-19. This clonotype was recorded many times. Sample barcodes and UMIs were carried by the TCR alpha and TCR beta cDNA libraries that 5'RACE generated with constant-segment primers. TCRdb passed the 5' RACE reads through MiXCR, listing each CDR3 protein once. The repertoire includes hundreds of thousands of distinct CDR3 sequences, roughly 8% of them detected once, and under 25% sits in the top ten. V lost 6 bases and J 0 bases, leaving 9 bases between the germline ends. The length of the CDR3 is 13 residues.

The sample consisted of PBMCs or a T cell subset sorted from them (not recorded which). This TCR was recovered from a young man who had mild COVID-19 (a few samples of this study predate the infection). Cell type and time point are not known. The chain uses TRBV12-3 or TRBV12-4 and TRBJ2-7; D gene ambiguous. CDR3 protein: CASRGQRSYEQYF. CDR3 in DNA: TGTGCCAGCAGGGGTCAGCGCTCCTACGAGCAGTACTTC.